The 30 T cell receptor beta chains listed next were all sequenced from one sample in a study of cytomegalovirus exposure and HLA in healthy donors. Libraries were prepared by immunoSEQ multiplex PCR; TCRdb keeps only in-frame clonotypes and omits some of them. There are 260,000 or so clones in the sample; 87% occur only once, and less than 3% lies in the top ten. The specimen was PBMCs. Receptors originate from a man aged 18 to 30 in good health and CMV-seronegative.

A single count supports this clone. CDR3: CASSVYGTSDTGELFF. The CDR3 DNA reads as TGTGCCAGCAGCGTTTACGGGACATCCGACACCGGGGAGCTGTTTTTT. The chain combines TRBV9 with TRBJ2-2; D is perhaps TRBD1 (6 bases). This CDR3 has 16 residues. The V end lost 2 bases, the J end lost 3 bases, and 14 bases lay between the germline ends. Germline loops: CDR1 SGDLS, CDR2 YYNGEE.

V gene TRBV5-1 combines with J gene TRBJ1-1, with unresolved D. The CDR3 has 14 residues. V lost 2 bases and J 1 base, leaving 9 bases between the germline ends. Germline V gene lookup returns CDR1 SGHRS and CDR2 YFSETQ. Here the CDR3 DNA reads TGCGCCAGCAGCTTTGGAGGCAGGAACACTGAAGCTTTCTTT. Its translation is CASSFGGRNTEAFF.

The J gene is TRBJ2-7, the V gene TRBV6-4; 12 positions match TRBD1. Germline V gene sequence: CDR1 MRHNA, CDR2 SNTAGT. J lost 4 bases, V lost 6 bases, and 7 bases had no gene match. This CDR3 is built from 15 residues. CDR3 in amino acids: CASRGQGAPNYEQYF. The CDR3 coding sequence is TGTGCCAGCAGGGGACAGGGGGCACCAAATTACGAGCAGTACTTC.

The CDR3 bases are TGCAGCGCCTACCAGGGGTATACAGAAAAACTGTTTTTT. Translating gives CSAYQGYTEKLFF. The chain employs TRBV29-1 and TRBJ1-4, with D perhaps TRBD1 (6 bases). Per the germline V gene, CDR1 is SQVTM and CDR2 is ANQGSEA. This CDR3 spans 13 amino acids. Trimming removed 7 bases at V and 8 bases at J, with 17 bases between.

The rearrangement links TRBV28 to TRBJ1-5; 9 nucleotides match TRBD1. The CDR3 contains 17 residues. The V gene end was trimmed by 6 bases and the J gene end by 0 bases; junction bases not matched to a gene: 9. The germline V gene has CDR1 MDHEN and CDR2 SYDVKM. DNA for the CDR3: TGTGCCAGCAGCCGGGACAGGGTCCGATATAGCAATCAGCCCCAGCATTTT. Amino acid sequence: CASSRDRVRYSNQPQHF.

The chain combines TRBV7-2 with TRBJ1-2; TRBD1 is a possible D gene (5 bases). CDR3 length: 14 amino acids. The germline gives CDR1 SGHTA, CDR2 FQGNSA. V lost 1 base and J 4 bases, leaving 10 bases between the germline ends. CDR3 protein: CASSLGGTVYGYTF. DNA for the CDR3: TGTGCCAGCAGCTTAGGCGGGACGGTCTATGGCTACACCTTC.

The V gene is TRBV11-2, the J gene TRBJ1-5; 10 nucleotides align to TRBD1. Per the germline V gene, CDR1 is SGHAT and CDR2 is FQNNGV. This CDR3 contains 14 residues. Losses at the gene ends were 5 bases for V and 7 bases for J; bases not matched to a gene: 5. In nucleotides, the CDR3 is TGTGCCAGCAGCCGGGACAGGGGAGAACAGCCCCAGCATTTT. Amino acids: CASSRDRGEQPQHF.

This clone was counted a single time. The rearrangement joins TRBV27 to TRBJ2-1, with D perhaps matching TRBD2 (5 bases). V was cut by 6 bases and J by 6 bases, with 15 bases left in between. This CDR3 has 14 amino acids. Per germline, CDR1 MNHEY and CDR2 SMNVEV (reference sequence). CDR3 nucleotide sequence: TGTGCCAGCAGACTATTCAGCGGTTTCAATGAGCAGTTCTTC. The encoded protein is CASRLFSGFNEQFF.

This clone has just a few counts. This chain connects TRBV29-1 to TRBJ1-2; perhaps TRBD1 as D (6 bases). The germline V and J ends were trimmed by 1 base and 6 bases, with 12 bases remaining between them. The germline CDR1 and CDR2 sequences are SQVTM and ANQGSEA. This CDR3 region has 13 residues. CDR3 nucleotide sequence: TGCAGCGTTGAAGTGCCGAGGGGGAATGGCTACACCTTC. Encoded protein: CSVEVPRGNGYTF.

The chain links TRBV28 to TRBJ1-2; weak D call: TRBD1 (5 bases). V lost 3 bases to trimming and J lost 4 bases, with 15 bases between them. CDR3 length equals 15 residues. Germline CDR1 is MDHEN and CDR2 is SYDVKM. Here the CDR3 DNA reads TGTGCCAGCAGTTTGTTCACTCCAGGGCCCTATGGCTACACCTTC. This encodes CASSLFTPGPYGYTF.

The chain uses TRBV4-3 and TRBJ1-1, with D uncertain. The germline V gene encodes CDR1 LGHNA and CDR2 YSLEER. There are 15 residues in the CDR3. Trimming stripped 4 bases from V and 4 bases from J, with 16 bases between. The CDR3 DNA reads as TGCGCCAGCAGCCCATCAGTTGTTGGAGGCACTGAAGCTTTCTTT. Translated, it gives CASSPSVVGGTEAFF.

This clone occurred once. The V and J genes are TRBV5-1 and TRBJ2-7, with D maybe TRBD1 (5 bases). Per germline, CDR1 SGHRS and CDR2 YFSETQ. The CDR3 runs to 14 residues. Trimming pared 0 bases from V and 0 bases from J, leaving 7 bases between. Here the CDR3 reads CASSLGTNSYEQYF. In DNA form, the CDR3 reads TGCGCCAGCAGCTTGGGGACAAACTCCTACGAGCAGTACTTC.

J is TRBJ1-1 and V is TRBV5-4; D is unresolved. Germline V lookup: CDR1 SGHNT, CDR2 YYREEE (reference sequence). CDR3 size: 14 residues. V was pared by 4 bases and J by 0 bases, with 10 bases between. CDR3 DNA: TGTGCCAGCAGCACCGACAACATGAACACTGAAGCTTTCTTT. Its protein product is CASSTDNMNTEAFF.

This sequence joins TRBV9 and TRBJ2-2; a weak D match, TRBD2 (5 bases). The V gene lost 0 bases and the J gene lost 5 bases, with 20 bases spanning the gap. Germline assignment: CDR1 SGDLS and CDR2 YYNGEE. CDR3 length equals 18 residues. CDR3: CASSVATGRLMGTGELFF. The CDR3 nucleotides are TGTGCCAGCAGCGTAGCTACTGGTAGACTAATGGGTACCGGGGAGCTGTTTTTT.

The chain couples TRBV7-8 to TRBJ2-1, with 7 bases aligning to TRBD2. The trim removed 1 base at V and 0 bases at J, leaving 3 bases unmatched. CDR1 is SGHVS and CDR2 is FQNEAQ in the germline V gene. This CDR3 contains 16 residues. The chain's CDR3 is CASSLVAGDSYNEQFF. CDR3 coding DNA: TGTGCCAGCAGCTTAGTTGCGGGAGACTCCTACAATGAGCAGTTCTTC.

This clone was detected a few times. The chain is built from TRBV29-1 and TRBJ2-1; D unresolved. Per the germline V gene, CDR1 is SQVTM and CDR2 is ANQGSEA. This CDR3 is built from 13 residues. Trimming stripped 4 bases from V and 4 bases from J, with 11 bases between. The CDR3 here is CSVGRSQYNEQFF. CDR3 DNA sequence: TGCAGCGTTGGCCGTTCACAATACAATGAGCAGTTCTTC.

This clone was seen more than once but under ten times. The CDR3 bases are TGTGCCAGCAGCTTAGACGGGACAGCGTACACCTTC. This sequence encodes CASSLDGTAYTF. The chain recombines TRBV7-3 with TRBJ1-2, with 7 nucleotides matching TRBD1. Looked up from germline, CDR1 is SGHTA and CDR2 is FQGTGA. Trimming at V came to 2 bases and at J to 11 bases, leaving 5 bases not matched to a gene. The CDR3 is 12 amino acids.

The rearrangement uses TRBV30 and TRBJ2-3, with TRBD1 as a possible D gene (6 bases). V was cut by 2 bases and J by 6 bases, with 9 bases left in between. Germline lookup yields CDR1 GTSNPN and CDR2 SVGIG (reference sequence). The CDR3 consists of 12 residues. The CDR3 bases are TGTGCCTGGAGTACTAGGGGGGATACGCAGTATTTT. This encodes CAWSTRGDTQYF.

The J gene is TRBJ2-1, the V gene TRBV28; D is possibly TRBD1 (5 bases). V was shortened by 3 bases and J by 5 bases, with 14 bases between the two germline ends. The CDR3 has 15 amino acids. Germline V gives CDR1 MDHEN, CDR2 SYDVKM. CDR3 sequence (DNA): TGTGCCAGCAGTTTTGTACTCGGCAGGGACAATGAGCAGTTCTTC. Protein product: CASSFVLGRDNEQFF.

V gene TRBV4-2 combines with J gene TRBJ2-7; D uncertain. Germline assignment: CDR1 LGHNA and CDR2 YNFKEQ. Trimming removed 3 bases at V and 4 bases at J, with 4 bases between. The CDR3 spans 11 residues. CDR3 nucleotides: TGTGCCAGCAGCCAGGAGTACGAGCAGTACTTC. Amino acids: CASSQEYEQYF.

The chain employs TRBV27 and TRBJ2-3, with 9 bases that match TRBD2. Trimming took 3 bases from V and 3 from J; bases not matched to a gene: 4. CDR3 length: 15 residues. CDR1 and CDR2 (germline): MNHEY, SMNVEV (reference sequence). The CDR3 coding sequence is TGTGCCAGCAGTTTTTTAGCGGGGGAGACAGATACGCAGTATTTT. As protein: CASSFLAGETDTQYF.

The chain carries TRBV9 and TRBJ1-5, with 8 bases matching TRBD1. The CDR3 has 13 amino acids. Unmatched junction bases numbered 10, after V lost 10 bases and J lost 7 bases. From germline, CDR1 is SGDLS and CDR2 YYNGEE. CDR3 region: CAVTGTGDQPQHF. The CDR3 DNA sequence: TGTGCCGTTACCGGGACAGGCGACCAGCCCCAGCATTTT.

The chain combines TRBV7-3 with TRBJ2-1, with D maybe TRBD2 (5 bases). The CDR3 spans 13 residues. Germline lookup yields CDR1 SGHTA and CDR2 FQGTGA. Trimming stripped 2 bases from V and 8 bases from J, with 10 bases between. In DNA, the CDR3 is TGTGCCAGCAGCTTAGGATTCGGGGATGAGCAGTTCTTC. Translated, it gives CASSLGFGDEQFF.

This chain joins TRBV5-4 and TRBJ2-5; 11 bases align to TRBD1. The CDR3 totals 15 residues. Germline lookup yields CDR1 SGHNT and CDR2 YYREEE (reference sequence). J was trimmed by 5 bases and V by 3 bases; bases with no gene match: 6. CDR3 sequence (DNA): TGTGCCAGCAGCTCCCCGGGGGACAGGGGGGAGACCCAGTACTTC. This sequence encodes CASSSPGDRGETQYF.

This clone occurred once. This chain joins TRBV2 and TRBJ2-3; tentatively, D is TRBD2 (5 bases). Trimming stripped 3 bases from V and 5 bases from J, with 12 bases between. This CDR3 spans 14 amino acids. Germline CDR1 reads SNHLY; CDR2 reads FYNNEI. CDR3 region: CASSEAAGGDTQYF. As DNA, the CDR3 is TGTGCCAGCAGTGAGGCGGCTGGAGGAGATACGCAGTATTTT.

This sequence joins TRBV6-5 and TRBJ2-7; 10 bases map to TRBD1. Germline assignment: CDR1 MNHEY and CDR2 SVGAGI. The ends lost 0 bases at V and 3 bases at J; junction bases unmatched: 2. The CDR3 covers 15 residues. This CDR3 is CASSYSGTGVYEQYF. DNA of the CDR3: TGTGCCAGCAGTTACTCCGGGACAGGGGTCTACGAGCAGTACTTC.

The CDR3 nucleotides are TGTGCCAGCAGCTTGACTAGCGGGATCGCTTCTGGCGAGCAGTACTTC. As protein: CASSLTSGIASGEQYF. J is TRBJ2-7 and V is TRBV5-6; 10 positions match TRBD2. Germline trimming cut 1 base from V and 6 bases from J; bases unmatched to any gene: 10. This CDR3 region has 16 residues. Germline V lookup: CDR1 SGHDT, CDR2 YYEEEE.

V gene TRBV7-2 combines with J gene TRBJ1-5; D remains ambiguous. The V end was cut by 1 base, the J end by 4 bases, with 11 bases between. This CDR3 spans 15 amino acids. Germline V gene sequence: CDR1 SGHTA, CDR2 FQGNSA. In nucleotides, the CDR3 is TGTGCCAGCAGCTTAGTTGGAGGGCAGAATCAGCCCCAGCATTTT. This translates into CASSLVGGQNQPQHF. Together with reference TRBV7-2 and TRBJ1-5, the CDR3 gives the full variable domain: GAGVSQSPSNKVTEKGKDVELRCDPISGHTALYWYRQSLGQGLEFLIYFQGNSAPDKSGLPSDRFSAERTGGSVSTLTIQRTQQEDSAVYLCASSLVGGQNQPQHFGDGTRLSIL.

As for this clone: Germline and junction disagree at one end, which may indicate a read error. This chain links TRBV4-2 with TRBJ2-7, with unresolved D. Germline CDR1 and CDR2: LGHNA and YNFKEQ. The CDR3 totals 13 residues. The CDR3 reads CASSQELLDVVGF. Written as DNA, the CDR3 is TGTGCCAGCAGCCAAGAACTCCTAGATGTGGTAGGATTC.

This chain uses TRBV19 with TRBJ2-1, with no clear D. There are 16 residues in the CDR3. V shed 5 bases and J shed 0 bases, with 14 bases lying between them. The V gene's germline CDR1 is LNHDA and CDR2 SQIVND (reference sequence). The CDR3 bases are TGTGCCAGTAGTCCCTGGGCAGCTCTCTCCTACAATGAGCAGTTCTTC. This encodes CASSPWAALSYNEQFF.